These T cell receptor beta chains were read from a single sample in a study of shared clonotypes between healthy human individuals. Profiling relied on immunoSEQ multiplex PCR, and the TCRdb table lists in-frame clones only, not all of them. Among around 1.4 million clones, approximately 98.5% were seen once, and the ten largest hold under 0.45%. Sample: naive CD4+ T cells sorted from blood. The receptors here all came from a man aged 30-40 years in good health. CDR3s include the opening cysteine and the closing phenylalanine or tryptophan. A D gene is named only where the DNA matches it firmly. Size values are once, few and many counts, or a class for expanded clones, and some rows have none.

>TRBV11-2|NA|TRBJ2-7|NA
CASSLGRHTYYEQYF
TGTGCCAGCAGCTTAGGAAGACACACCTACTACGAGCAGTACTTC
>TRBV7-2|once|TRBJ2-1|NA
CASSPLLISGSYSYNEQFF
TGTGCCAGCAGCCCCCTACTGATAAGCGGGTCGTACTCCTACAATGAGCAGTTCTTC
>TRBV18|NA|TRBJ1-3|NA
CASSTLSIDGNTIYF
TGTGCCAGCTCGACTCTCTCCATCGATGGAAACACCATATATTTT
>TRBV5-1|NA|TRBJ2-1|TRBD2
CASSYTSGRSNEQFF
TGCGCCAGCAGCTACACTAGCGGGAGGTCCAATGAGCAGTTCTTC
>TRBV5-4|NA|TRBJ2-1|NA
CASSLATVNSEQFF
TGTGCCAGCAGCTTGGCGACGGTGAACAGTGAGCAGTTCTTC
>TRBV4-2|NA|TRBJ1-2|TRBD1
CASSQEGTGLYGYTF
TGTGCCAGCAGCCAAGAAGGGACAGGGCTCTATGGCTACACCTTC
>TRBV5-1|NA|TRBJ1-4|NA
CASRIGATNEKLFF
TGCGCCAGCAGAATTGGTGCAACTAATGAAAAACTGTTTTTT
>TRBV10-3|NA|TRBJ1-3|NA
CAIRPRTDSGNTIYF
TGTGCCATCAGGCCGAGGACAGACTCTGGAAACACCATATATTTT
>TRBV27|NA|TRBJ2-5|TRBD2
CASSLLPSGKGQETQYF
TGTGCCAGCAGTTTACTCCCGAGCGGGAAGGGCCAAGAGACCCAGTACTTC
>TRBV2|NA|TRBJ2-1|NA
CASSSTPGNYNEQFF
TGTGCCAGCAGTTCCACCCCTGGGAACTACAATGAGCAGTTCTTC
>TRBV28|NA|TRBJ2-7|NA
CASSLSGIGTYEQYF
TGTGCCAGCAGTTTATCCGGGATCGGGACCTACGAGCAGTACTTC
>TRBV7-2|NA|TRBJ2-7|NA
CASSSSSLTYEQYF
TGTGCCAGCAGTTCGTCCTCGCTGACCTACGAGCAGTACTTC
>TRBV6-1|NA|TRBJ2-7|NA
CASSKGSSYEQYF
TGTGCCAGCAGTAAGGGATCGAGCTACGAGCAGTACTTC
>TRBV5-1|NA|TRBJ2-7|TRBD2
CASSSGLAGYPAGYEQYF
TGCGCCAGCAGCTCGGGACTAGCGGGTTACCCCGCCGGCTACGAGCAGTACTTC
>TRBV6-5|NA|TRBJ2-7|NA
CASRLARTNSYEQYF
TGTGCCAGCAGACTAGCTAGGACCAACTCCTACGAGCAGTACTTC
>TRBV1|NA|TRBJ2-3|NA
CTSTPHLGSEPMNPADTQYF
TGCACCAGCACTCCTCACCTAGGGAGCGAACCAATGAATCCCGCAGATACGCAGTATTTT
>TRBV28|NA|TRBJ2-7|TRBD2
CASSPGRVTYEQYF
TGTGCCAGCAGCCCAGGGAGGGTTACCTACGAGCAGTACTTC
>TRBV7-3|once|TRBJ2-1|NA
CASSLIGAEQFF
TGTGCCAGCAGCTTAATCGGCGCTGAGCAGTTCTTC
>TRBV7-8|NA|TRBJ2-5|TRBD1
CASSLAGTVQEAQYF
TGTGCCAGCAGCTTAGCGGGGACAGTGCAAGAGGCCCAGTACTTC
>TRBV6-1|NA|TRBJ2-7|TRBD1
CAGAQGAIFEQYF
TGTGCCGGGGCCCAGGGGGCGATTTTCGAGCAGTACTTC
>TRBV5-5|NA|TRBJ1-5|NA
CASSYDTYDQPQHF
TGTGCCAGCAGCTATGACACCTACGATCAGCCCCAGCATTTT
>TRBV5-1|once|TRBJ2-7|NA
CASRQGGYEQYF
TGCGCCAGCAGGCAGGGGGGCTACGAGCAGTACTTC
>TRBV14|NA|TRBJ2-7|NA
CASSQIGLYEQYF
TGTGCCAGCAGCCAGATTGGCCTCTACGAGCAGTACTTC
>TRBV9|NA|TRBJ2-2|NA
CASSAQTTGTGELFF
TGTGCCAGCAGTGCTCAAACCACGGGGACCGGGGAGCTGTTTTTT
>TRBV5-1|NA|TRBJ2-1|TRBD2
CASSLSGLRGGPNEQFF
TGCGCCAGCAGCTTGTCGGGACTCCGCGGGGGTCCCAATGAGCAGTTCTTC
>TRBV5-4|NA|TRBJ2-6|NA
CASSGWTDSLSSGANVLTF
TGTGCCAGCAGCGGGTGGACAGACTCATTGAGCTCTGGGGCCAACGTCCTGACTTTC
>TRBV2|NA|TRBJ1-1|NA
CASSEPTAQVTEAFF
TGTGCCAGCAGTGAGCCGACAGCGCAGGTCACTGAAGCTTTCTTT
>TRBV2|once|TRBJ1-5|NA
CASMVDSNQPQHF
TGTGCCAGCATGGTGGACAGCAATCAGCCCCAGCATTTT
>TRBV7-9|NA|TRBJ1-5|NA
CASSWGTDQPQHF
TGTGCCAGCAGCTGGGGGACGGATCAGCCCCAGCATTTT
>TRBV6-5|NA|TRBJ2-7|NA
CASSQEKGRSNEQYF
TGTGCCAGCAGCCAAGAGAAGGGAAGAAGCAACGAGCAGTACTTC
>TRBV5-1|NA|TRBJ2-5|NA
CASSLVTNKETQYF
TGCGCCAGCAGCTTGGTCACGAATAAAGAGACCCAGTACTTC
>TRBV18|once|TRBJ1-5|TRBD1
CASSPEGQRINQPQHF
TGTGCCAGCTCACCCGAGGGACAGAGAATAAATCAGCCCCAGCATTTT
>TRBV29-1|NA|TRBJ2-1|NA
CSVEGSGLGVGGDEQFF
TGCAGCGTTGAAGGGAGCGGACTAGGCGTAGGGGGGGATGAGCAGTTCTTC
>TRBV28|NA|TRBJ2-2|NA
CASSPGNTGELFF
TGTGCCAGCAGCCCGGGAAACACCGGGGAGCTGTTTTTT
>TRBV2|NA|TRBJ2-4|NA
CASRTAFQYF
TGTGCCAGCAGGACGGCTTTTCAGTACTTC
>TRBV19|once|TRBJ1-5|TRBD1
CASRTGDNSNQPQHF
TGTGCCAGTCGGACAGGTGACAATAGCAATCAGCCCCAGCATTTT
>TRBV5-1|NA|TRBJ2-3|TRBD2
CASSDGTSGLTQYF
TGCGCCAGCAGCGACGGGACTAGTGGACTTACGCAGTATTTT
>TRBV6-1|NA|TRBJ1-3|NA
CASRQEISGNTIYF
TGTGCGTCTAGGCAGGAAATCTCTGGAAACACCATATATTTT
>TRBV9|NA|TRBJ2-3|NA
CASSVALHTDTQYF
TGTGCCAGCAGCGTAGCACTACACACAGATACGCAGTATTTT
>TRBV9|NA|TRBJ2-7|NA
CASSKVSFYEQYF
TGTGCCAGCAGCAAAGTCTCTTTCTACGAGCAGTACTTC
>TRBV27|NA|TRBJ2-7|NA
CASSSVVGKSYEQYF
TGTGCCAGCAGCTCCGTAGTTGGCAAGTCCTACGAGCAGTACTTC
>TRBV7-7|NA|TRBJ2-1|NA
CASSSSSSAQKFF
TGTGCCAGCAGCAGCTCTAGCTCTGCCCAGAAGTTCTTC
>TRBV6-6|NA|TRBJ1-3|NA
CASSWTKSSGNTIYF
TGTGCCAGCAGTTGGACAAAGTCCTCTGGAAACACCATATATTTT
>TRBV9|NA|TRBJ2-7|NA
CASSVGATTDYEQYF
TGTGCCAGCAGCGTAGGCGCGACTACGGACTACGAGCAGTACTTC
>TRBV5-4|NA|TRBJ2-1|TRBD1
CASSLRSGQGNEQFF
TGTGCCAGCAGCTTGCGTTCGGGACAGGGCAATGAGCAGTTCTTC
>TRBV14|NA|TRBJ2-3|TRBD1
CASSRRTGATDTQYF
TGTGCCAGCAGCCGGCGAACAGGGGCCACAGATACGCAGTATTTT
>TRBV5-4|NA|TRBJ2-1|NA
CASSLPGPRYNEQFF
TGTGCCAGCAGCTTGCCAGGGCCGCGGTACAATGAGCAGTTCTTC
>TRBV7-2|NA|TRBJ2-3|TRBD1
CASQRRDRVTDTQYF
TGTGCCAGCCAGCGTAGGGACAGGGTTACAGATACGCAGTATTTT
>TRBV15|NA|TRBJ1-2|NA
CATSTLRGDYGYTF
TGTGCCACCAGCACCCTAAGGGGAGACTATGGCTACACCTTC
>TRBV7-6|NA|TRBJ2-2|NA
CASRSQGTNTGELFF
TGTGCCAGCAGGAGTCAGGGGACGAACACCGGGGAGCTGTTTTTT
>TRBV6-4|NA|TRBJ2-3|TRBD2
CASSPLFAGGTDTQYF
TGTGCCAGCAGTCCCCTCTTTGCGGGGGGCACAGATACGCAGTATTTT
>TRBV10-3|NA|TRBJ2-3|TRBD1
CAITKDRGGDTQYF
TGTGCCATCACCAAGGACAGGGGTGGGGATACGCAGTATTTT
>TRBV9|NA|TRBJ1-2|NA
CASSVGDIDYGYTF
TGTGCCAGCAGCGTAGGGGACATCGACTATGGCTACACCTTC
>TRBV29-1|NA|TRBJ2-3|NA
CSVVIGTDTQYF
TGCAGCGTTGTAATCGGCACAGATACGCAGTATTTT
>TRBV10-3|NA|TRBJ2-7|NA
CAIRGQSHEQYF
TGTGCCATCAGAGGCCAGTCCCACGAGCAGTACTTC
>TRBV7-6|NA|TRBJ2-2|NA
CASSLGGTNTGELFF
TGTGCCAGCAGCTTAGGCGGAACTAACACCGGGGAGCTGTTTTTT
>TRBV27|once|TRBJ2-5|TRBD1
CASSSPGQALETQYF
TGTGCCAGCAGTTCCCCGGGACAGGCGTTAGAGACCCAGTACTTC